This TCR beta chain comes out of a study of T-cell reconstitution after alpha-beta-depleted transplantation in children. The library targeted TCRbeta and was prepared with unique molecular identifiers. TCRdb re-analysed the PCR reads in MiXCR, keeping a single row per CDR3 protein. The table lists about 78,000 distinct CDR3 sequences, 13% to 15% of them singletons, with 25% to 35% in the top ten. The CDR3 spans 16 residues. Per the germline V gene, CDR1 is SGHVS and CDR2 is FQNEAQ. V lost 0 bases and J 2 bases, leaving 12 bases between the germline ends. This clonotype was detected a few times. This chain uses TRBV7-8 with TRBJ2-3; possible D gene TRBD1, 5 bases. Sequences were derived from PBMCs, mostly from graft donor cells, sampled 180 days after TCRalphabeta/CD19-depleted stem cell transplant. This clonotype was obtained from a male patient between 2 and 15 years old who had a stem cell transplant for acute lymphoblastic leukemia, so the T cells may come from the graft donor. The CDR3 protein is CASSLAVQVITDTQYF. The CDR3 region has the DNA TGTGCCAGCAGCTTAGCGGTACAGGTTATCACAGATACGCAGTATTTT.